The 17 T cell receptor beta chains reported below all come from one sample, sequenced in a study of blood T cells in healthy people across ages. PCR was performed a second time for 7 to 11 cycles using a sample-barcoded 5' primer and a J-beta primer mix. Each CDR3 protein gets one entry after TCRdb re-called the 5' RACE reads with MiXCR. Of around 600,000 distinct CDR3 sequences listed, 40% to 50% are singletons. Sequenced input: blood. All receptors derive from an older man in good health.

The V and J genes are TRBV7-2 and TRBJ1-5; TRBD1 matches 8 bases. Germline CDR1 SGHTA, CDR2 FQGNSA. The junction had 9 bases not matched to a gene; V was cut back by 3 bases and J by 5 bases. The CDR3 sequence is 16 residues long. Here the CDR3 reads CASSLDGQGYDQPQHF. CDR3 bases: TGTGCCAGCAGCTTGGACGGACAGGGTTACGATCAGCCCCAGCATTTT.

As to this clonotype: Likely a read error: the CDR3 ends without its conserved phenylalanine or tryptophan. The chain recombines TRBV9 with TRBJ1-4, with 7 bases identical to TRBD1. The CDR3 is 15 residues long. With V trimmed by 3 bases and J by 4 bases, 6 bases remained unmatched. Germline V CDR1 and CDR2: SGDLS, YYNGEE. The CDR3 DNA reads TGTGCCAGCAGCGCCGGACAGGTTGATAATGAAAAACTGTTTCTT. It is translated as CASSAGQVDNEKLFL.

This clonotype was seen more than once but under ten times. This rearrangement joins TRBV7-9 to TRBJ2-1, with 11 bases lining up with TRBD2. The V gene's germline CDR1 is SEHNR and CDR2 FQNEAQ (reference sequence). The junction had 6 bases not matched to a gene; V was cut back by 4 bases and J by 7 bases. The CDR3 has 15 residues. CDR3 bases: TGTGCCAGCAGCTCTACTAGCGGGAGAACGAATGAGCAGTTCTTC. Translated, it gives CASSSTSGRTNEQFF.

The chain uses TRBV3-1 and TRBJ2-4; either TRBD1 or TRBD2 may supply D (5 bases each). CDR1 and CDR2 (germline): LGHDT, YNNKEL (reference sequence). CDR3 size: 15 residues. V was cut by 1 base and J by 6 bases, with 13 bases left in between. CDR3 amino acids: CASSQVRGRGNIQYF. CDR3 DNA: TGTGCCAGCAGCCAAGTTCGGGGCCGCGGAAACATTCAGTACTTC.

Concerning this clonotype itself: A junction end diverges from the germline sequence, so it may reflect a read error. The chain joins TRBV7-2 to TRBJ2-3, with 7 nucleotides matching TRBD2. Germline-derived CDR1 and CDR2 are SGHTA and FQGNSA. The CDR3 length is 12 residues. The CDR3 sequence is CAGSLVAGAQYF. The DNA for the CDR3 is TGTGCCGGCAGCTTAGTGGCGGGGGCGCAGTATTTT.

J is TRBJ1-2 and V is TRBV5-1; unclear D gene. Germline V gives CDR1 SGHRS, CDR2 YFSETQ. Trimming pared 0 bases from V and 6 bases from J, leaving 6 bases between. This CDR3 region has 12 residues. The CDR3, as DNA: TGCGCCAGCAGCTTGGGTTTGAATGGCTACACCTTC. Translating it yields CASSLGLNGYTF.

This clonotype was counted at least ten times. The chain links TRBV6-5 to TRBJ2-7; TRBD2 agrees at 7 bases. This CDR3 is 15 amino acids long. Germline V gene data show CDR1 as MNHEY and CDR2 as SVGAGI. With 6 bases clipped from V and 1 base from J, the junction kept 9 bases outside the gene matches. CDR3 in amino acids: CASSRFREGSYEQYF. CDR3 sequence (DNA): TGTGCCAGCAGCCGTTTTAGGGAGGGTTCCTACGAGCAGTACTTC.

This sequence joins TRBV3-1 and TRBJ2-1; D gene unclear. Germline lookup yields CDR1 LGHDT and CDR2 YNNKEL (reference sequence). The CDR3 spans 15 residues. V was shortened by 1 base and J by 4 bases, with 11 bases between the two germline ends. The CDR3 loop is CASSQGSGVYNEQFF. The CDR3 coding sequence is TGTGCCAGCAGCCAAGGGTCGGGCGTATACAATGAGCAGTTCTTC.

This chain connects TRBV20-1 to TRBJ1-1; 11 bases fit TRBD1. Per germline, CDR1 DFQATT and CDR2 SNEGSKA (reference sequence). With 6 bases clipped from V and 3 bases from J, the junction kept 9 bases outside the gene matches. This CDR3 spans 15 amino acids. The CDR3 DNA reads as TGCAGTGCCCGGGACGGGACAGGGGGTTACACTGAAGCTTTCTTT. Its translation: CSARDGTGGYTEAFF.

The chain links TRBV15 to TRBJ2-5, with TRBD2 as a possible D gene (5 bases). The V gene lost 4 bases and the J gene lost 5 bases, with 11 bases spanning the gap. CDR1 is LNHNV, CDR2 YYDKDF, per germline (reference sequence). The CDR3 covers 13 residues. The chain's CDR3 is CATSTGERETQYF. The CDR3 DNA reads TGTGCCACCAGCACCGGGGAAAGGGAGACCCAGTACTTC.

The chain couples TRBV7-8 to TRBJ1-5; D is unclear. Germline CDR1 and CDR2: SGHVS and FQNEAQ. V lost 8 bases and J 0 bases, leaving 11 bases between the germline ends. The CDR3 is 14 residues long. The CDR3 region has the DNA TGTGCCAGCGGTGGAATTCTTAGCAATCAGCCCCAGCATTTT. This translates into CASGGILSNQPQHF. Supplemented by reference TRBV7-8 and TRBJ1-5, the full variable domain reads GAGVSQSPRYKVAKRGQDVALRCDPISGHVSLFWYQQALGQGPEFLTYFQNEAQLDKSGLPSDRFFAERPEGSVSTLKIQRTQQEDSAVYLCASGGILSNQPQHFGDGTRLSIL.

The J gene is TRBJ2-1, the V gene TRBV5-1; D gene ambiguous. CDR1 is SGHRS and CDR2 is YFSETQ in the germline V gene. V dropped 3 bases and J dropped 8 bases, with 18 bases sitting between them. There are 15 residues in the CDR3. The CDR3 spells CASSSSGTAGHEQFF. In DNA form, the CDR3 reads TGCGCCAGCAGCTCTTCGGGCACCGCCGGCCATGAGCAGTTCTTC.

This clonotype was observed at least ten times. A much larger clone differs by one base, so this may be a read error. Written as DNA, the CDR3 is TGTGCCAGCAGTCTGGGAAGGTCCAATGAGCAGTACTTC. It is translated as CASSLGRSNEQYF. The chain recombines TRBV6-5 with TRBJ2-7; D unresolved. CDR1 and CDR2 from the germline V gene are MNHEY and SVGAGI. This CDR3 is 13 amino acids long. The V end was cut by 5 bases, the J end by 7 bases, with 15 bases between.

The chain is built from TRBV29-1 and TRBJ2-5, with 10 bases aligning to TRBD2. V gave up 5 bases and J gave up 5 bases; unmatched junction bases: 11. CDR3 length equals 15 residues. The germline gives CDR1 SQVTM, CDR2 ANQGSEA. The CDR3 loop reads CSVNSGRPRSETQYF. For the CDR3, the DNA is TGCAGCGTTAATAGCGGGAGGCCGCGTTCGGAGACCCAGTACTTC.

The CDR3, as DNA: TGCGCCAGCAGTGTTAACAGAGCTAACACTGAAGCTTTCTTT. Translation gives CASSVNRANTEAFF. The V and J genes are TRBV10-2 and TRBJ1-1, with D unclear. V dropped 4 bases and J dropped 2 bases, with 11 bases sitting between them. There are 14 residues in the CDR3. Per germline, CDR1 WSHSY and CDR2 SAAADI.

The gene calls are TRBV11-2 and TRBJ2-3, with D perhaps being TRBD1 or TRBD2 (5 bases each). The length of the CDR3 is 15 residues. V was cut by 0 bases and J by 2 bases, with 9 bases left in between. Germline V CDR1 and CDR2: SGHAT, FQNNGV. The CDR3 DNA is TGTGCCAGCAGCTTAGATCGAGGGGCCACAGATACGCAGTATTTT. Translated, it gives CASSLDRGATDTQYF.

This clonotype occurred many times. The chain is built from TRBV28 and TRBJ2-1; 12 nucleotides line up with TRBD2. CDR3 length equals 15 residues. The V gene's germline CDR1 is MDHEN and CDR2 SYDVKM. With V trimmed by 8 bases and J by 6 bases, 8 bases remained unmatched. The CDR3 spells CASYERTSGTNEQFF. The CDR3 nucleotides read TGTGCCAGCTACGAACGGACTAGCGGGACCAATGAGCAGTTCTTC. The complete variable domain, with remaining parts taken from reference TRBV28 and TRBJ2-1, reads DVKVTQSSRYLVKRTGEKVFLECVQDMDHENMFWYRQDPGLGLRLIYFSYDVKMKEKGDIPEGYSVSREKKERFSLILESASTNQTSMYLCASYERTSGTNEQFFGPGTRLTVL.